What follows are 30 T cell receptor beta chains derived from one specimen sequenced in a study of blood T cell repertoires in COVID-19. Assay: immunoSEQ multiplex PCR; the TCRdb copy retains only in-frame clones and omits some. The repertoire includes approximately 200,000 clones, 80% to 90% of them detected once, and around 3.7% sits in the top ten. Sequenced: PBMCs or T cells enriched from blood (not recorded which). The receptors shown here come from a woman aged 25 to 45 who had been exposed to COVID-19.

CDR3 nucleotide sequence: TGTGCCAGCTCACCGGGACTAGCGGGTTCCTACGAGCAGTACTTC. This codes for CASSPGLAGSYEQYF. The chain combines TRBV18 with TRBJ2-7; 12 positions match TRBD2. Germline values: CDR1 KGHSH, CDR2 LQKENI. The CDR3 loop spans 15 amino acids. V lost 3 bases and J lost 1; bases outside the gene matches: 1.

The chain has TRBV10-1 and TRBJ2-7, with 11 bases fitting TRBD2. Looked up from germline, CDR1 is WNHNN and CDR2 is SYGVQD (reference sequence). The CDR3 runs to 16 residues. Trimming cost V 3 bases and J 4 bases; bases outside gene matches: 8. Written as DNA, the CDR3 is TGCGCCAGCAGTGACCCAACTAGCGGGAGCTGGTACGAGCAGTACTTC. Its protein product is CASSDPTSGSWYEQYF.

This clone was detected only once. V gene TRBV14 combines with J gene TRBJ2-7; 11 bases match TRBD2. The CDR3 consists of 15 residues. V lost 1 base, J lost 2 bases, and 1 base stayed unmatched. CDR1 SGHDN and CDR2 FVKESK come from the germline V gene. CDR3 DNA sequence: TGTGCCAGCAGCCAAGGACTAGCGGGACCCTACGAGCAGTACTTC. It codes for CASSQGLAGPYEQYF.

The chain has TRBV29-1 and TRBJ1-1; 8 nucleotides match TRBD1. The CDR3 contains 13 residues. Looked up from germline, CDR1 is SQVTM and CDR2 is ANQGSEA. The J segment lost 4 bases and the V segment lost 6 bases, leaving 7 bases of the junction unmatched. Here the CDR3 reads CSVRTGYSTEAFF. The CDR3 DNA reads as TGCAGCGTAAGGACAGGGTATTCCACTGAAGCTTTCTTT.

This clone showed up just once. The V call is TRBV7-8, the J call TRBJ2-1; no definite D call. In germline, CDR1 is SGHVS, CDR2 FQNEAQ. This CDR3 comprises 14 residues. V was pared by 0 bases and J by 9 bases, with 12 bases between. The CDR3 protein is CASSLAFDWAEQFF. Written as DNA, the CDR3 is TGTGCCAGCAGCTTAGCCTTCGATTGGGCTGAGCAGTTCTTC.

This chain joins TRBV5-4 and TRBJ2-6; 15 nucleotides match TRBD2. Germline V lookup: CDR1 SGHNT, CDR2 YYREEE (reference sequence). The V gene end was trimmed by 4 bases and the J gene end by 2 bases; junction bases not matched to a gene: 7. The CDR3 length is 19 residues. The CDR3 here is CASSPGLAGGLAGANVLTF. CDR3 DNA sequence: TGTGCCAGCAGCCCGGGACTAGCGGGAGGACTAGCTGGGGCCAACGTCCTGACTTTC.

CDR3 amino acids: CASSSSSADEQFF. CDR3 nucleotides: TGTGCCAGCAGCTCATCTAGCGCAGATGAGCAGTTCTTC. The genes are TRBV5-6 and TRBJ2-1, with TRBD2 as a possible D gene (6 bases). Between the trimmed V and J ends, which lost 3 bases and 8 bases, there was a span of 12 bases. This CDR3 spans 13 amino acids. The germline V gene has CDR1 SGHDT and CDR2 YYEEEE.

This rearrangement joins TRBV15 to TRBJ2-5, with 8 bases lining up with TRBD1. The CDR3 length is 17 residues. V was pared by 0 bases and J by 4 bases, with 10 bases of the junction left unmatched. Looked up from germline, CDR1 is LNHNV and CDR2 is YYDKDF (reference sequence). This chain's CDR3 is CATSRDNQGAGGETQYF. The CDR3, as DNA: TGTGCCACCAGCAGAGATAACCAGGGGGCAGGGGGAGAGACCCAGTACTTC.

CDR3 residues: CASSSRTGGNYGYTF. DNA for the CDR3: TGTGCCAGCAGTTCACGGACAGGGGGTAACTATGGCTACACCTTC. The V call is TRBV6-6, the J call TRBJ1-2, with TRBD1 identical over 10 bases. The CDR3 is 15 residues long. After removal of 4 bases from V and 1 base from J, the junction contained 3 bases not matched to a gene. From germline, CDR1 is MNHNY and CDR2 SVGAGI (reference sequence).

Remarks on this clone: The same CDR3 also results from other DNA sequences found in this sample. The chain uses TRBV2 and TRBJ2-2; 7 bases are a match to TRBD2. Germline assignment: CDR1 SNHLY and CDR2 FYNNEI. The V segment lost 4 bases and the J segment 4 bases; nucleotides outside the gene matches: 6. The CDR3 sequence is 15 residues long. DNA of the CDR3: TGTGCCAGCAGTGCCGGGGGGAGGGGCACCGGGGAGCTGTTTTTT. Translated, it gives CASSAGGRGTGELFF.

V and J are TRBV18 and TRBJ2-3; no definite D call. The CDR3 is 12 amino acids. Germline assignment: CDR1 KGHSH and CDR2 LQKENI. Between the trimmed V and J ends, which lost 5 bases and 2 bases, there was a span of 5 bases. CDR3 protein: CASSTYTDTQYF. The CDR3 DNA sequence: TGTGCCAGCTCAACCTACACAGATACGCAGTATTTT. Variable domain in full (rest from reference TRBV18 and TRBJ2-3): NAGVMQNPRHLVRRRGQEARLRCSPMKGHSHVYWYRQLPEEGLKFMVYLQKENIIDESGMPKERFSAEFPKEGPSILRIQQVVRGDSAAYFCASSTYTDTQYFGPGTRLTVL.

J is TRBJ2-6 and V is TRBV30, with TRBD1 as a possible D gene (7 bases). The germline V gene has CDR1 GTSNPN and CDR2 SVGIG (reference sequence). The germline V and J ends were trimmed by 4 bases and 0 bases, with 19 bases remaining between them. The CDR3 runs 18 residues. The CDR3 sequence is CAWILGGQVNSGANVLTF. The CDR3 DNA reads TGTGCCTGGATCCTGGGAGGACAGGTGAACTCTGGGGCCAACGTCCTGACTTTC.

The table lists this clone with a count of one. V usage is TRBV27 and J usage is TRBJ2-1; 11 positions match TRBD1. V lost 4 bases, J lost 6 bases, and 8 bases stayed unmatched. Germline CDR1 is MNHEY and CDR2 is SMNVEV (reference sequence). The CDR3 spans 16 residues. The chain's CDR3 is CASSSKDRGQRNEQFF. As DNA, the CDR3 is TGTGCCAGCAGTTCGAAGGACAGGGGGCAACGCAATGAGCAGTTCTTC.

The chain uses TRBV11-3 and TRBJ2-3; perhaps TRBD2 as D (6 bases). This CDR3 has 16 amino acids. V lost 6 bases to trimming and J lost 3 bases, with 19 bases between them. Per the germline V gene, CDR1 is SGHNT and CDR2 is YENEEA. The CDR3 loop reads CASSGGLASVTDTQYF. CDR3 nucleotide sequence: TGTGCCAGCAGTGGGGGGTTGGCTAGCGTAACAGATACGCAGTATTTT.

This chain joins TRBV18 and TRBJ1-2, with a tentative D call TRBD1 (5 bases). V lost 2 bases and J lost 2, with 9 bases in between. CDR3 length: 14 amino acids. Germline CDR1 reads KGHSH; CDR2 reads LQKENI. CDR3 in amino acids: CASSPSPGNYGYTF. The CDR3 bases are TGTGCCAGCTCACCATCCCCAGGGAACTATGGCTACACCTTC. Using reference TRBV18 and TRBJ1-2 for the parts outside the CDR3, the full variable domain is NAGVMQNPRHLVRRRGQEARLRCSPMKGHSHVYWYRQLPEEGLKFMVYLQKENIIDESGMPKERFSAEFPKEGPSILRIQQVVRGDSAAYFCASSPSPGNYGYTFGSGTRLTVV.

The chain joins TRBV5-6 to TRBJ2-3; 12 positions match TRBD1. V lost 3 bases and J lost 6; bases outside the gene matches: 5. Germline V gives CDR1 SGHDT, CDR2 YYEEEE. CDR3 length: 15 residues. This chain's CDR3 is CASSSGTGGADTQYF. The CDR3 DNA reads as TGTGCCAGCAGCTCCGGGACAGGGGGCGCGGATACGCAGTATTTT.

V and J are TRBV10-3 and TRBJ2-3; 7 nucleotides match TRBD2. The CDR3 sequence is 13 residues long. After removal of 4 bases from V and 5 bases from J, the junction contained 3 bases not matched to a gene. The germline V gene encodes CDR1 ENHRY and CDR2 SYGVKD. CDR3 protein: CAISGLAVDTQYF. The CDR3, as DNA: TGTGCCATCAGTGGCCTAGCGGTAGATACGCAGTATTTT.

The J gene is TRBJ1-1, the V gene TRBV13; TRBD1 is a possible D gene (5 bases). The germline V gene encodes CDR1 PRHDT and CDR2 FYEKMQ (reference sequence). The CDR3 is made up of 15 amino acids. Trimming stripped 5 bases from V and 5 bases from J, with 18 bases between. CDR3 loop: CASSLGTLKRTEAFF. The CDR3 DNA sequence: TGTGCCAGCAGCCTGGGGACTCTAAAGAGAACTGAAGCTTTCTTT.

The chain uses TRBV12-3 or TRBV12-4 and TRBJ1-2; 8 nucleotides line up with TRBD1. The CDR3 runs 13 residues. Trimming took 5 bases from V and 7 from J; bases not matched to a gene: 6. CDR3 residues: CASSPRTGSGYTF. The CDR3 DNA reads as TGTGCCAGCAGTCCCCGGACAGGGTCTGGCTACACCTTC.

The gene calls are TRBV7-9 and TRBJ1-1, with 7 positions matching TRBD1. Trimming removed 6 bases from V and 10 bases from J; junction bases left unmatched: 11. The CDR3 has 13 residues. CDR1 is SEHNR and CDR2 is FQNEAQ in the germline V gene (reference sequence). The CDR3 region has the DNA TGTGCCAGCAGTTTTACAGGGGCGCCAGGAGCTTTCTTT. Residues: CASSFTGAPGAFF.

The chain employs TRBV5-1 and TRBJ2-1; D is possibly TRBD2 (5 bases). Germline V gives CDR1 SGHRS, CDR2 YFSETQ. V lost 0 bases, J lost 0 bases, and 7 bases lay in between. The CDR3 sequence is 15 residues long. The CDR3 spells CASSLVGSSYNEQFF. The CDR3 DNA reads TGCGCCAGCAGCTTGGTGGGGAGCTCCTACAATGAGCAGTTCTTC.

The rearrangement links TRBV4-1 to TRBJ1-6; D unresolved. The germline CDR1 and CDR2 sequences are MGHRA and YSYEKL. V lost 0 bases and J lost 10, with 16 bases in between. This CDR3 is 16 amino acids long. Here the CDR3 reads CASSQDPMRFFSPLHF. CDR3 nucleotides: TGCGCCAGCAGCCAAGATCCGATGAGGTTTTTCTCACCCCTCCACTTT.

The chain recombines TRBV7-2 with TRBJ2-1; 7 bases align to TRBD2. The V and J ends lost 1 base and 12 bases, in that order; junction bases with no gene match: 3. The germline V gene encodes CDR1 SGHTA and CDR2 FQGNSA. This CDR3 spans 12 amino acids. This CDR3 reads CASSLGTSRQFF. The CDR3 region has the DNA TGTGCCAGCAGCTTAGGGACTAGTCGGCAGTTCTTC.

The J gene is TRBJ1-4, the V gene TRBV29-1; D unclear. From germline, CDR1 is SQVTM and CDR2 ANQGSEA. V was cut by 0 bases and J by 0 bases, with 5 bases left in between. CDR3 length: 14 residues. This chain's CDR3 is CSVEDPATNEKLFF. CDR3 nucleotides: TGCAGCGTTGAAGACCCAGCAACTAATGAAAAACTGTTTTTT.

The chain couples TRBV9 to TRBJ2-5; 15 bases line up with TRBD2. The CDR3 runs to 16 residues. V gave up 2 bases and J gave up 3 bases; unmatched junction bases: 2. CDR1 is SGDLS, CDR2 YYNGEE, per germline. The CDR3 DNA sequence: TGTGCCAGCAGCGTTGGACTAGCGGGAGGGGAAGAGACCCAGTACTTC. It encodes CASSVGLAGGEETQYF.

The CDR3 region has the DNA TGTGCCAGCAGCCAAGTTCTAGCCCCAGATACGCAGTATTTT. It is translated as CASSQVLAPDTQYF. V gene TRBV4-2 combines with J gene TRBJ2-3, with D possibly matching TRBD2 (5 bases). Trimming took 1 base from V and 4 from J, leaving 9 bases between them. CDR1 is LGHNA, CDR2 YNFKEQ, per germline. This CDR3 is built from 14 residues.

The gene calls are TRBV5-1 and TRBJ1-6; no clear D gene. The CDR3 runs to 13 residues. The V and J ends lost 5 bases and 6 bases respectively, with 9 bases between them. Germline loops: CDR1 SGHRS, CDR2 YFSETQ. DNA of the CDR3: TGCGCCAGCAGACGGGAGCTTAATTCACCCCTCCACTTT. This translates into CASRRELNSPLHF.

This chain joins TRBV7-8 and TRBJ2-2; 9 bases are a match to TRBD2. The CDR3 consists of 17 residues. V trimming: 2 bases; J trimming: 2 bases; junction bases outside the gene matches: 6. CDR1 and CDR2 from the germline V gene are SGHVS and FQNEAQ. The CDR3 spells CASSLRGLAGNTGELFF. CDR3 DNA: TGTGCCAGCAGCTTAAGAGGTCTAGCGGGAAACACCGGGGAGCTGTTTTTT.

This clone appeared a few times. The junction differs from germline at one of its ends, possibly a read error. The chain joins TRBV6-5 to TRBJ1-6, with 7 nucleotides matching TRBD1. This CDR3 spans 13 amino acids. From germline, CDR1 is MNHEY and CDR2 SVGAGI. The CDR3 protein is CASRQGYSSPLHF. DNA for the CDR3: TGTGCCAGCAGACAGGGGTATAGTTCACCCCTCCACTTT.

The gene calls are TRBV21-1 and TRBJ2-7; the table gives TRBD2 as D, unverified against the DNA. TRBV21-1 is marked as a pseudogene. CDR3 size: 13 residues. CDR3 loop: CASRRARSYEQYF. CDR3 bases: TGTGCCAGCAGGAGGGCTAGGTCCTACGAGCAGTACTTC.